Listed here are 9 T cell receptor beta chains from one sample, sequenced in a study of blood T cell repertoires in COVID-19. The table came from immunoSEQ multiplex PCR; TCRdb's copy has only in-frame clones and leaves some out. Seen here are tens of thousands of clones, 86% observed once, and the top ten hold 25% to 35%. Sequenced sample: peripheral blood. The receptor set was obtained from a man aged 50 to 59 with active or convalescent COVID-19.

V usage is TRBV3-1 (or the pseudogene TRBV3-2) and J usage is TRBJ1-2; tentatively, D is TRBD1 (6 bases). The CDR3 covers 15 residues. V shed 1 base and J shed 8 bases, with 17 bases lying between them. Germline V gives CDR1 LGHDT, CDR2 YNNKEL (reference sequence). The DNA for the CDR3 is TGTGCCAGCAGCCAAGGAAGGCAGGGGATGTTGGGCTACACCTTC. Translated, it gives CASSQGRQGMLGYTF.

The chain couples TRBV18 to TRBJ1-6, with D tentatively TRBD1 (5 bases). The CDR3 spans 14 residues. The germline CDR1 and CDR2 sequences are KGHSH and LQKENI. The V end was cut by 1 base, the J end by 8 bases, with 9 bases between. CDR3 bases: TGTGCCAGCTCACCACAGGGACTAGATTCACCCCTCCACTTT. Translating gives CASSPQGLDSPLHF.

The rearrangement links TRBV11-2 to TRBJ2-1; 13 positions match TRBD2. The germline gives CDR1 SGHAT, CDR2 FQNNGV. The CDR3 loop spans 17 amino acids. V was clipped by 2 bases and J by 8 bases; unmatched bases: 9. The CDR3 coding sequence is TGTGCCAGCAGCTTAAATAGCGGACTAGCGGGAGTAGATGAGCAGTTCTTC. This gives the protein CASSLNSGLAGVDEQFF.

This clone showed up many times. The chain combines TRBV14 with TRBJ2-5; a weak D match, TRBD2 (6 bases). The CDR3 length is 16 residues. Between the trimmed V and J ends, which lost 2 bases and 4 bases, there was a span of 17 bases. Germline V gene sequence: CDR1 SGHDN, CDR2 FVKESK. Here the CDR3 DNA reads TGTGCCAGCAGCCAAACAGCGGGTCTCCAAGGAGAGACCCAGTACTTC. Amino acid sequence: CASSQTAGLQGETQYF.

The chain joins TRBV5-1 to TRBJ1-4; 7 bases map to TRBD1. The CDR3 is 16 residues long. The V and J ends lost 2 bases and 4 bases, in that order; junction bases with no gene match: 8. Germline CDR1 reads SGHRS; CDR2 reads YFSETQ. CDR3 in amino acids: CASSLPQGVFNEKLFF. The CDR3 nucleotides read TGCGCCAGCAGCTTACCGCAGGGGGTGTTTAATGAAAAACTGTTTTTT.

The chain employs TRBV5-1 and TRBJ2-1; 8 bases are a match to TRBD2. The CDR3 is 15 amino acids. With 5 bases clipped from V and 0 bases from J, the junction kept 4 bases outside the gene matches. Germline assignment: CDR1 SGHRS and CDR2 YFSETQ. The chain's CDR3 is CASRIRGGSYNEQFF. The CDR3 coding sequence is TGCGCCAGCAGAATACGGGGGGGCTCCTACAATGAGCAGTTCTTC.

The rearrangement joins TRBV2 to TRBJ2-5; no clear D. Germline V gene sequence: CDR1 SNHLY, CDR2 FYNNEI. The V gene lost 8 bases and the J gene lost 4 bases, with 11 bases spanning the gap. The CDR3 has 12 residues. The CDR3 here is CASGSSGETQYF. CDR3 sequence (DNA): TGTGCCAGCGGGTCGTCGGGAGAGACCCAGTACTTC.

This clone occurred a few times. The CDR3 region is CASNGGSSYNEQFF. In DNA, the CDR3 is TGTGCCAGCAATGGCGGGAGCTCCTACAATGAGCAGTTCTTC. The rearrangement links TRBV6-6 to TRBJ2-1, with 7 bases identical to TRBD2. Per the germline V gene, CDR1 is MNHNY and CDR2 is SVGAGI (reference sequence). The CDR3 spans 14 residues. V gave up 7 bases and J gave up 0 bases; unmatched junction bases: 3.

The V and J genes are TRBV19 and TRBJ1-5, with D hard to call. Germline CDR1 and CDR2: LNHDA and SQIVND (reference sequence). The CDR3 is 15 residues long. Trimming took off 3 bases at V and 4 bases at J, with 13 bases between the two ends. CDR3 nucleotides: TGTGCCAGTAGTATTCAGGCAGGCCTTAATCAGCCCCAGCATTTT. It specifies CASSIQAGLNQPQHF.